The 26 T cell receptor beta chains below all came from one sample that was sequenced in a study of molecular identifiers for immune sequencing clone quantification. TCRdb called the PCR reads again in MiXCR, with one record for every CDR3 protein. The sample includes about 36,000 distinct CDR3 sequences, around a sixth of them seen just once. The sample was naive CD8+ T cells from blood, with Jurkat cell RNA spiked in. Indicated subset: FACS-sorted CD8+CD4-CCR7+CD45RA+ naive T cells. These receptors all come from a human donor in good health. Some libraries in this study had Jurkat cell RNA spiked in.

This clonotype came up many times. The V call is TRBV4-3, the J call TRBJ2-5, with D tentatively TRBD1 (5 bases). V lost 6 bases and J lost 1, with 12 bases in between. The CDR3 contains 14 residues. CDR1 is LGHNA and CDR2 is YSLEER in the germline V gene. The CDR3 region has the DNA TGCGCCAGCAGTCTAGGGGTACTCCAAGAGACCCAGTACTTC. It is translated as CASSLGVLQETQYF.

This clonotype was observed at least ten times. The rearrangement uses TRBV5-1 and TRBJ2-1; 12 bases are shared with TRBD2. J gave up 7 bases and V 4 bases, and 9 bases lay outside the gene matches. The CDR3 has 16 residues. CDR1 SGHRS and CDR2 YFSETQ come from the germline V gene. This chain's CDR3 is CASSPKLAGGGNEQFF. In DNA, the CDR3 is TGCGCCAGCAGCCCAAAGCTAGCGGGGGGGGGGAATGAGCAGTTCTTC.

Comments on this clonotype: Given a much more abundant clone one base away, this may be a read error. The chain has TRBV14 and TRBJ2-7; TRBD2 matches at 9 bases. V shed 10 bases, J shed 2 bases, and the junction held 9 bases outside the gene matches. This CDR3 contains 14 residues. Germline V CDR1 and CDR2: SGHDN, FVKESK. DNA of the CDR3: TGTGCCAACAGGTCTAGCGGGAACCCCTACGAGCAGTACTTC. It translates to CANRSSGNPYEQYF.

The chain couples TRBV11-2 to TRBJ2-1; no clear D gene. The CDR3 extends over 15 amino acids. Germline CDR1 is SGHAT and CDR2 is FQNNGV. V shed 5 bases and J shed 0 bases, with 11 bases lying between them. DNA for the CDR3: TGTGCCAGCAGCGTAGCTCAGAGCTCCTACAATGAGCAGTTCTTC. The encoded protein is CASSVAQSSYNEQFF.

Of note for this clonotype: This may be a read error, as it is one base from a much larger clone. CDR3 coding DNA: TGTACCACCAGTGATGCGGGACTCCACTCCTACAATGAGCAGTTCTTC. This translates into CTTSDAGLHSYNEQFF. This chain links TRBV24-1 with TRBJ2-1; D is perhaps TRBD2 (6 bases). This CDR3 is 16 amino acids long. The germline V gene has CDR1 KGHDR and CDR2 SFDVKD.

This clonotype was counted only a few times. This chain links TRBV7-3 with TRBJ2-3; 8 nucleotides align to TRBD1. Trimming cost V 5 bases and J 3 bases; bases outside gene matches: 7. The length of the CDR3 is 15 residues. CDR1 is SGHTA and CDR2 is FQGTGA in the germline V gene. The CDR3 is CASSRGQGATDTQYF. CDR3 nucleotides: TGTGCCAGCAGCCGAGGACAGGGTGCGACAGATACGCAGTATTTT.

The chain is built from TRBV7-9 and TRBJ2-1; 10 nucleotides match TRBD2. CDR3 length: 15 amino acids. Trimming at V came to 5 bases and at J to 5 bases, leaving 6 bases not matched to a gene. Germline CDR1 SEHNR, CDR2 FQNEAQ (reference sequence). This CDR3 reads CASSASGSTHNEQFF. CDR3 in DNA: TGTGCCAGCAGCGCTAGCGGGAGCACCCACAATGAGCAGTTCTTC.

This clonotype came up many times. The chain couples TRBV27 to TRBJ2-3, with D uncertain. The germline V gene encodes CDR1 MNHEY and CDR2 SMNVEV (reference sequence). V was trimmed by 6 bases and J by 2 bases, leaving 21 bases between them. This CDR3 has 17 residues. CDR3 amino acids: CASRRPYLGKDTDTQYF. The CDR3 DNA is TGTGCCAGCAGGCGCCCCTACCTTGGAAAGGACACAGATACGCAGTATTTT.

Of note for this clonotype: A much larger clone differs by one base, so this may be a read error. The chain joins TRBV4-3 to TRBJ1-4; 11 nucleotides line up with TRBD1. Germline CDR1 and CDR2: LGHNA and YSLEER. The CDR3 consists of 15 residues. CDR3 in amino acids: CASSQEGTGGEKLVF. CDR3 nucleotide sequence: TGCGCCAGCAGCCAAGAGGGGACAGGGGGTGAAAAACTGGTTTTT.

This chain uses TRBV19 with TRBJ2-4, with D unresolved. The V gene's germline CDR1 is LNHDA and CDR2 SQIVND (reference sequence). The CDR3 sequence is 16 residues long. The V gene lost 5 bases and the J gene lost 0 bases, with 14 bases spanning the gap. This CDR3 reads CASSVGHPTAKNIQYF. CDR3 coding DNA: TGTGCCAGTAGTGTCGGGCACCCGACAGCCAAAAACATTCAGTACTTC.

This clonotype was picked up many times. Mismatch with germline at one junction end may stem from a read error. The rearrangement links TRBV29-1 to TRBJ2-7; TRBD2 aligns across 7 bases. Germline assignment: CDR1 SQVTM and CDR2 ANQGSEA. CDR3 length equals 11 residues. CDR3 DNA: TGCAGCGTTGAAGATCAAGGGCGGGAGCGGTTC. It translates to CSVEDQGRERF.

The chain recombines TRBV20-1 with TRBJ2-1; TRBD2 is a possible D gene (6 bases). CDR3 length: 14 residues. Between the trimmed V and J ends, which lost 2 bases and 9 bases, there was a span of 17 bases. Germline-derived CDR1 and CDR2 are DFQATT and SNEGSKA (reference sequence). CDR3 region: CSARPQTSFGEQFF. The CDR3, as DNA: TGCAGTGCTAGACCTCAGACTAGTTTTGGTGAGCAGTTCTTC.

This clonotype was seen many times. The genes are TRBV7-9 and TRBJ2-7; no firm D call. The germline V gene has CDR1 SEHNR and CDR2 FQNEAQ (reference sequence). V lost 3 bases to trimming and J lost 3 bases, with 9 bases between them. This CDR3 is 13 amino acids long. CDR3 protein: CASSLVSDYEQYF. The CDR3 bases are TGTGCCAGCAGCTTGGTTTCGGACTACGAGCAGTACTTC.

The V call is TRBV7-2, the J call TRBJ2-5; TRBD1 is a possible D gene (6 bases). This CDR3 comprises 13 residues. Looked up from germline, CDR1 is SGHTA and CDR2 is FQGNSA. V lost 0 bases and J lost 4, with 6 bases in between. CDR3 amino acids: CASSLAGGETQYF. The CDR3 DNA is TGTGCCAGCAGCTTAGCAGGGGGAGAGACCCAGTACTTC.

The J gene is TRBJ1-1, the V gene TRBV7-8; 7 bases map to TRBD1. CDR1 SGHVS and CDR2 FQNEAQ come from the germline V gene. Germline trimming cut 1 base from V and 2 bases from J; bases unmatched to any gene: 4. The CDR3 extends over 15 amino acids. CDR3 in amino acids: CASSLGGTVNTEAFF. The CDR3 nucleotides are TGTGCCAGCAGCTTAGGAGGGACAGTTAACACTGAAGCTTTCTTT.

About this clonotype itself: At one end, the junction sequence differs from germline, possibly due to a read error. The chain joins TRBV13 to TRBJ2-3; D gene ambiguous. The CDR3 covers 11 residues. In germline, CDR1 is PRHDT, CDR2 FYEKMQ (reference sequence). The CDR3, as DNA: TGTGCCAGCAGCTTTGGAGAGAGGTCCCTGTTT. This codes for CASSFGERSLF.

The genes are TRBV27 and TRBJ2-6; 7 bases line up with TRBD1. Losses at the gene ends were 3 bases for V and 0 bases for J; bases not matched to a gene: 8. The CDR3 has 18 residues. Per germline, CDR1 MNHEY and CDR2 SMNVEV (reference sequence). The CDR3, as DNA: TGTGCCAGCAGTTTCCGGACAGGCCTCGTCTCTGGGGCCAACGTCCTGACTTTC. Its protein product is CASSFRTGLVSGANVLTF.

This clonotype was seen repeatedly, ten times or more. The chain has TRBV12-3 or TRBV12-4 and TRBJ2-2; no firm D call. The germline V and J ends were trimmed by 11 bases and 5 bases, with 9 bases remaining between them. The CDR3 consists of 11 residues. The CDR3 nucleotides read TGTGCCTCTCATTCGACCGGGGAGCTGTTTTTT. This translates into CASHSTGELFF.

With regard to this clonotype: The final CDR3 position lacks the conserved phenylalanine or tryptophan, pointing to a likely read error. The V gene is TRBV3-1, the J gene TRBJ2-7, with TRBD2 identical over 10 bases. CDR1 is LGHDT and CDR2 is YNNKEL in the germline V gene (reference sequence). The length of the CDR3 is 14 residues. V lost 4 bases to trimming and J lost 2 bases; unmatched junction nucleotides: 2. The CDR3 coding sequence is TGTGCCAGCAGCCGTAGCGGGAGGACCTACGAGCAGTACCTC. Its translation is CASSRSGRTYEQYL.

The table lists this clonotype with many counts. V is TRBV14 and J is TRBJ1-1; 8 nucleotides align to TRBD1. The CDR3 length is 14 residues. The germline CDR1 and CDR2 sequences are SGHDN and FVKESK. Trimming at V came to 5 bases and at J to 3 bases, leaving 5 bases not matched to a gene. The CDR3 nucleotides read TGTGCCAGCAGCACGACAGGGGTGTACACTGAAGCTTTCTTT. Its protein product is CASSTTGVYTEAFF.

This clonotype was recorded at least ten times. The chain links TRBV4-3 to TRBJ2-6; D possibly matches TRBD1 or TRBD2 (6 bases each). Germline V CDR1 and CDR2: LGHNA, YSLEER. This CDR3 has 22 residues. Trimming stripped 0 bases from V and 0 bases from J, with 24 bases between. This CDR3 reads CASSQDPGAPGNVFSGANVLTF. Here the CDR3 DNA reads TGCGCCAGCAGCCAAGATCCGGGGGCTCCGGGGAACGTGTTCTCTGGGGCCAACGTCCTGACTTTC.

The chain has TRBV20-1 and TRBJ1-3; the D is unclear. The CDR3 is 14 amino acids. Germline V CDR1 and CDR2: DFQATT, SNEGSKA (reference sequence). Deletions cut 1 base from V and 3 bases from J, with 10 bases between. This CDR3 is CSARGVGFGNTIYF. In DNA form, the CDR3 reads TGCAGTGCTAGAGGGGTTGGGTTTGGAAACACCATATATTTT.

This clonotype was counted at least ten times. The chain uses TRBV28 and TRBJ2-2, with a tentative D call TRBD2 (5 bases). The CDR3 totals 17 residues. V shed 5 bases and J shed 2 bases, with 18 bases lying between them. Germline V gene sequence: CDR1 MDHEN, CDR2 SYDVKM. CDR3 region: CASSPTGNGFNTGELFF. CDR3 coding DNA: TGTGCCAGCAGTCCCACCGGGAACGGGTTTAACACCGGGGAGCTGTTTTTT.

Concerning this clonotype itself: Just one base apart from a much larger clone, this may be a read error. Lacking the conserved final phenylalanine or tryptophan, this CDR3 likely reflects a read error. The genes are TRBV20-1 and TRBJ2-1; D uncertain. Germline CDR1 DFQATT, CDR2 SNEGSKA (reference sequence). The V end was cut by 5 bases, the J end by 0 bases, with 14 bases between. The length of the CDR3 is 15 residues. This CDR3 is CSAGPGPPSYNEQFL. As DNA, the CDR3 is TGCAGTGCTGGACCCGGTCCGCCCTCCTACAATGAGCAGTTCCTC.

Concerning this clonotype itself: This clone may be a read error of a much larger clone one base away. The chain is built from TRBV15 and TRBJ2-5, with D possibly TRBD2 on 6 matching bases. CDR3 size: 14 residues. Germline loops: CDR1 LNHNV, CDR2 YYDKDF (reference sequence). As DNA, the CDR3 is TGTGCCACCAGCAGAGAGGCGGGGATGAAGACCCAGCACTTC. Translating it yields CATSREAGMKTQHF. Complete variable domain (other parts from reference TRBV15 and TRBJ2-5): DAMVIQNPRYQVTQFGKPVTLSCSQTLNHNVMYWYQQKSSQAPKLLFHYYDKDFNNEADTPDNFQSRRPNTSFCFLDIRSPGLGDTAMYLCATSREAGMKTQHFGPGTRLLVL.

Points on this clonotype: A much larger clone sits a single nucleotide away, making a read error possible. The rearrangement joins TRBV7-9 to TRBJ2-1, with 9 bases aligning to TRBD2. From germline, CDR1 is SEHNR and CDR2 FQNEAQ (reference sequence). This CDR3 has 15 residues. CDR3 in amino acids: CAGSFAGGSYNEQFF. DNA for the CDR3: TGTGCCGGCAGCTTTGCGGGAGGGTCCTACAATGAGCAGTTCTTC.